The present TCR beta chain was sequenced within a study of shared clonotypes between healthy human individuals. Worth noting for this clone: Its antigen is not identified.

The deep-level immunoSEQ assay was used. Here immunoSEQ multiplex PCR was the method, and the copy in TCRdb shows in-frame clones only, minus some. The sample records about 2.4 million clones, approximately 93% being singletons. Notes on the study in general: All-four-donor shared clonotypes had higher generation probabilities than non-shared clonotypes did.

The CDR3 consists of 14 residues. V lost 4 bases and J 7 bases, leaving 13 bases between the germline ends. Germline V gene data show CDR1 as SNHLY and CDR2 as FYNNEI. The J gene is TRBJ1-4, the V gene TRBV2, with a tentative D call TRBD1 (5 bases). The source of this sequence is a man between 18 and 29 years old in good health. Some clones in this sample may be carry-over from other donors' samples. Sequenced: naive CD4+ T cells from PBMCs. Specified subset: CD45RA+ positively selected. CDR3 loop: CASSVSGSREKLFF. In nucleotides, the CDR3 is TGTGCCAGCAGTGTTTCAGGGAGCCGTGAAAAACTGTTTTTT.